This TCR beta chain came from a study of blood T cell repertoires in COVID-19. Study details: In each case, the material was cDNA or gDNA derived from T cells, B-cell-depleted T cells, or PBMCs.

Cohort 3 donors counted as recovered after two negative PCRs, clearance, or resolved symptoms. Per the authors' pipeline: Reference gene primer amplification yielded estimated nucleated cell counts. The assay was immunoSEQ multiplex PCR, and TCRdb's table has in-frame clones only and misses some. That table is the source of V, J and clone size, and D and trimming were worked out from the DNA. This sample yields approximately 490,000 clones, of which about 85% are seen a single time; 0.7% belongs to the top ten. This CDR3 comprises 15 residues. Germline assignment: CDR1 SGHTA and CDR2 FQGNSA. V lost 5 bases and J lost 8; bases outside the gene matches: 12.

Sequenced sample: PBMCs or T cells enriched from blood (not recorded which). The sequence derives from a woman aged 18-30 years who had recovered from COVID-19. The chain joins TRBV7-2 to TRBJ2-3, with 8 bases fitting TRBD1. The CDR3 sequence is CASSLTGGAPGTQYF. As DNA, the CDR3 is TGTGCCAGCAGCCTAACAGGGGGTGCCCCGGGTACGCAGTATTTT.